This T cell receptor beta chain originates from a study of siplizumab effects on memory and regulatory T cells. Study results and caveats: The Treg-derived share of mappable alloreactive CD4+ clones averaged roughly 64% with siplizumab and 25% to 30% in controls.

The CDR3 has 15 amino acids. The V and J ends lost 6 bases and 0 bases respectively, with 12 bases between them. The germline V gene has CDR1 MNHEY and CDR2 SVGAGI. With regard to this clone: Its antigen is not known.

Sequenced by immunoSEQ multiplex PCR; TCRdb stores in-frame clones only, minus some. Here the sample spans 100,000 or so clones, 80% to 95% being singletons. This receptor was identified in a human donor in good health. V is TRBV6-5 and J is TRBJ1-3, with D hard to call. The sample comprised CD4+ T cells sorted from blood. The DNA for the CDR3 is TGTGCCAGCAGGATGAGGGAGCGCTCTGGAAACACCATATATTTT. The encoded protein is CASRMRERSGNTIYF.